These T cell receptor beta chains were read from a single sample in a study of cytomegalovirus exposure and HLA in healthy donors. The protocol was immunoSEQ multiplex PCR, while the TCRdb copy is restricted to in-frame clones and leaves out a portion. The sample yields 150,000 to 200,000 clones, over 80% seen once. Sequences were obtained from PBMCs. The receptors shown here come from a human donor in good health. CDR3s include the opening cysteine and the closing phenylalanine or tryptophan. The D gene is left open where the match is weak. Expanded clones get a size class; other rows say once, few or many, or leave the size out.

d_call: TRBD1; cdr3_length: 12; v_call: TRBV6-1; clone_size: NA; j_call: TRBJ2-7; cdr3_aa: CASSETGYEQYF; cdr3_nt: TGTGCCAGCAGTGAGACAGGGTACGAGCAGTACTTC
d_call: TRBD2; cdr3_length: 18; v_call: TRBV5-1; clone_size: NA; j_call: TRBJ2-6; cdr3_aa: CASSSGGTSVSGANVLTF; cdr3_nt: TGCGCCAGCAGCTCTGGGGGGACTAGCGTCTCTGGGGCCAACGTCCTGACTTTC
d_call: TRBD2; cdr3_length: 16; v_call: TRBV6-1; clone_size: NA; j_call: TRBJ2-5; cdr3_aa: CASSEILAGFEETQYF; cdr3_nt: TGTGCCAGCAGTGAAATTCTAGCGGGGTTCGAAGAGACCCAGTACTTC
d_call: TRBD1; cdr3_length: 17; v_call: TRBV14; clone_size: NA; j_call: TRBJ2-2; cdr3_aa: CASSQIPGTGETGELFF; cdr3_nt: TGTGCCAGCAGCCAAATTCCCGGGACAGGGGAGACCGGGGAGCTGTTTTTT
d_call: NA; cdr3_length: 16; v_call: TRBV9; clone_size: NA; j_call: TRBJ1-1; cdr3_aa: CASSVDWRGSNTEAFF; cdr3_nt: TGTGCCAGCAGCGTAGATTGGAGGGGCAGCAACACTGAAGCTTTCTTT
d_call: NA; cdr3_length: 12; v_call: TRBV7-2; clone_size: once; j_call: TRBJ2-7; cdr3_aa: CASSSSSDEQYF; cdr3_nt: TGTGCCAGCAGCTCAAGTAGCGACGAGCAGTACTTC
d_call: TRBD1; cdr3_length: 11; v_call: TRBV6-1; clone_size: NA; j_call: TRBJ2-3; cdr3_aa: CASIFGQGWYF; cdr3_nt: TGTGCCAGCATTTTTGGACAGGGTTGGTATTTT
d_call: NA; cdr3_length: 17; v_call: TRBV5-6; clone_size: NA; j_call: TRBJ1-3; cdr3_aa: CASSRRTGSLSGNTIYF; cdr3_nt: TGTGCCAGCAGCCGAAGGACGGGGTCCCTCTCTGGAAACACCATATATTTT
d_call: TRBD2; cdr3_length: 15; v_call: TRBV5-4; clone_size: NA; j_call: TRBJ2-5; cdr3_aa: CASSLIAGGQETQYF; cdr3_nt: TGTGCCAGCAGCTTGATCGCGGGGGGCCAAGAGACCCAGTACTTC
d_call: NA; cdr3_length: 14; v_call: TRBV7-2; clone_size: NA; j_call: TRBJ1-2; cdr3_aa: CASSLDRANYGYTF; cdr3_nt: TGTGCCAGCAGCTTAGACAGGGCAAACTATGGCTACACCTTC
d_call: NA; cdr3_length: 14; v_call: TRBV28; clone_size: NA; j_call: TRBJ1-5; cdr3_aa: CASSPAGPNQPQHF; cdr3_nt: TGTGCCAGCAGCCCCGCAGGCCCCAATCAGCCCCAGCATTTT
d_call: TRBD2; cdr3_length: 15; v_call: TRBV7-2; clone_size: NA; j_call: TRBJ2-5; cdr3_aa: CASSFQTSGQETQYF; cdr3_nt: TGTGCCAGCAGCTTCCAGACTAGCGGTCAAGAGACCCAGTACTTC
d_call: NA; cdr3_length: 15; v_call: TRBV7-8; clone_size: NA; j_call: TRBJ1-4; cdr3_aa: CASSLGGGVAEKLFF; cdr3_nt: TGTGCCAGCAGCTTAGGGGGAGGGGTGGCTGAAAAACTGTTTTTT
d_call: NA; cdr3_length: 14; v_call: TRBV5-1; clone_size: NA; j_call: TRBJ1-2; cdr3_aa: CASSLGGGWDGYTF; cdr3_nt: TGCGCCAGCAGCTTGGGCGGAGGGTGGGATGGCTACACCTTC
d_call: TRBD2; cdr3_length: 14; v_call: TRBV9; clone_size: NA; j_call: TRBJ2-7; cdr3_aa: CASSVSGGAEEQYF; cdr3_nt: TGTGCCAGCAGCGTGAGCGGGGGGGCGGAAGAGCAGTACTTC
d_call: NA; cdr3_length: 14; v_call: TRBV10-2; clone_size: NA; j_call: TRBJ2-7; cdr3_aa: CASRGGQGGYEQYF; cdr3_nt: TGCGCCAGCAGGGGGGGCCAGGGGGGCTACGAGCAGTACTTC
d_call: NA; cdr3_length: 13; v_call: TRBV19; clone_size: once; j_call: TRBJ1-5; cdr3_aa: CASSRAGVQPQHF; cdr3_nt: TGTGCCAGTAGTAGGGCCGGGGTTCAGCCCCAGCATTTT